This T cell receptor (beta chain) comes out of a study of T cells in Graves' hyperthyroidism and ophthalmopathy. This CDR3 contains 16 residues. CDR1 SGHTA and CDR2 FQGNSA come from the germline V gene. With 2 bases removed from V and 0 bases from J, the gap between germline ends came to 12 bases. This clonotype was observed many times. What was amplified from RNA transcripts were TCR beta CDR3 regions. The HTBI set primed first-round TCR CDR3 RT-PCR. From the multiplex PCR reads, TCRdb called clonotypes with MiXCR, one entry per CDR3 protein. The sample includes nearly 250,000 distinct CDR3 sequences, 16% of them seen just once. With duration under 3 months, ophthalmopathy was active: Clinical Activity Score at least 3, NOSPECS at least 4.

This receptor was taken from a woman aged 18-29 years with Graves' ophthalmopathy. This chain connects TRBV7-2 to TRBJ2-3; D remains ambiguous. Sequencing was done on a sample of blood. CDR3 sequence (DNA): TGTGCCAGCAGCTTACTCCGGTTGTCTAGCACAGATACGCAGTATTTT. Its protein product is CASSLLRLSSTDTQYF. Based on the CDR3 plus reference TRBV7-2 and TRBJ2-3, the full variable domain is GAGVSQSPSNKVTEKGKDVELRCDPISGHTALYWYRQSLGQGLEFLIYFQGNSAPDKSGLPSDRFSAERTGGSVSTLTIQRTQQEDSAVYLCASSLLRLSSTDTQYFGPGTRLTVL.